The source of this T cell receptor (beta chain) is a study of tumor-infiltrating lymphocytes in primary liver carcinoma. Overall study findings and caveats: Relative to tumor region pairs, the tumor-adjacent and tumor-blood pairs showed overlap that was lower.

A primer matching the constant region was used to make TCR beta cDNA from 450 to 550 ng of total RNA. Three nested multiplex PCR rounds of slightly modified ARM-PCR generated TCR beta libraries. In the first two PCR rounds, TRBV1-TRBV30 forward primers were paired with a C-beta reverse primer, and each round lasted about 9 cycles. Each CDR3 protein is one row after TCRdb ran MiXCR on the multiplex PCR reads. The data contain around 120,000 distinct CDR3 sequences, roughly 70% of them singletons. With regard to this clonotype: Antigen: not known. One junction end does not reproduce the germline sequence, and a read error may be involved.

Both RNA and DNA were isolated together from approximately 20-30 mg of bulk tissue that had not been sorted. The CDR3 covers 19 residues. CDR1 and CDR2 (germline): SGHNT, YENEEA. Sequenced: tumor-adjacent normal liver tissue. The chain carries TRBV11-3 and TRBJ2-2, with 12 bases fitting TRBD2. This receptor was identified in a woman aged 60-70 years with primary liver carcinoma and hepatitis B virus infection. The CDR3 here is CASNFLRGLAGRRTRELFF. The CDR3 region has the DNA TGTGCCAGCAACTTCCTCCGGGGACTAGCGGGCCGACGAACACGGGAGCTCTTTTTT.